The 11 T cell receptor beta chains presented below share a single source sample, sequenced in a study of Graves' ophthalmopathy and Graves' hyperthyroidism. The authors amplified TCR beta CDR3 regions, and they did so from RNA transcripts for repertoire sequencing. Following a first-round RT-PCR that used HTBI primers, a second-round multiplex PCR was carried out. TCRdb ran MiXCR on the multiplex PCR reads and lists one entry per CDR3 protein. The sample lists some 750,000 distinct CDR3 sequences, roughly 40% occurring once. The sequencing input was peripheral blood. The receptors come from an adult man with Graves' ophthalmopathy.

V usage is TRBV15 and J usage is TRBJ2-7; TRBD1 aligns across 9 bases. The V segment lost 3 bases and the J segment 0 bases; nucleotides outside the gene matches: 6. The CDR3 is 16 residues long. CDR1 and CDR2 (germline): LNHNV, YYDKDF (reference sequence). CDR3 sequence: CATSSLGQGSSYEQYF. As DNA, the CDR3 is TGTGCCACCAGCAGTCTCGGACAGGGGAGCTCCTACGAGCAGTACTTC.

The rearrangement uses TRBV20-1 and TRBJ2-5; 7 bases line up with TRBD1. The CDR3 has 14 amino acids. V lost 5 bases, J lost 3 bases, and 9 bases stayed unmatched. The germline gives CDR1 DFQATT, CDR2 SNEGSKA (reference sequence). The CDR3 protein is CSARRQGVKETQYF. The CDR3 nucleotides read TGCAGTGCTCGACGACAGGGAGTTAAAGAGACCCAGTACTTC.

At least ten counts were recorded for this clonotype. The V and J genes are TRBV7-9 and TRBJ1-2, with D possibly being TRBD1 (6 bases). The CDR3 is 13 amino acids. Germline loops: CDR1 SEHNR, CDR2 FQNEAQ (reference sequence). V was pared by 5 bases and J by 5 bases, with 12 bases between. CDR3 sequence (DNA): TGTGCCAGCAGCACAGGGCTTGAGTATGGCTACACCTTC. Protein product: CASSTGLEYGYTF.

In this sample, this clonotype turned up many times. The chain is built from TRBV20-1 and TRBJ1-2; TRBD1 agrees at 10 bases. The CDR3 contains 14 residues. Germline loops: CDR1 DFQATT, CDR2 SNEGSKA (reference sequence). The V segment lost 4 bases and the J segment 7 bases; nucleotides outside the gene matches: 9. The CDR3 nucleotides read TGCAGTGCTAAGATCGACAGGGGGCTTCTTGGCTACACCTTC. Translating it yields CSAKIDRGLLGYTF.

This clonotype was detected only a few times. The genes are TRBV2 and TRBJ1-2; D is ambiguous. Germline loops: CDR1 SNHLY, CDR2 FYNNEI. The CDR3 totals 12 residues. V gave up 6 bases and J gave up 4 bases, with 9 bases separating them. CDR3 amino acids: CASSGLSYGYTF. CDR3 sequence (DNA): TGTGCCAGCAGCGGACTGAGCTATGGCTACACCTTC.

Turning to this clonotype: A junction end diverges from the germline sequence, so it may reflect a read error. V is TRBV10-3 and J is TRBJ1-4; tentative D call: TRBD1 (5 bases). Germline CDR1 ENHRY, CDR2 SYGVKD. The CDR3 runs 15 residues. The CDR3 loop reads CASTQGGRTSEKLFF. CDR3 sequence (DNA): TGTGCCAGCACCCAGGGAGGGCGGACTAGTGAAAAACTGTTTTTT.

Of note for this clonotype: The germline gene is not matched at one end of the junction; a read error may be the cause. The chain is built from TRBV10-3 and TRBJ2-7, with a tentative D call TRBD2 (6 bases). The V gene's germline CDR1 is ENHRY and CDR2 SYGVKD. CDR3 length equals 18 residues. The CDR3 loop reads CASSYLAGHRVDYDEQYF. CDR3 DNA sequence: TGTGCCAGCAGTTACCTGGCAGGCCACCGAGTGGACTACGACGAGCAGTACTTC.

The sample holds a few counts of this clonotype. The chain couples TRBV14 to TRBJ1-2; D might be TRBD1 (6 bases). V gave up 10 bases and J gave up 2 bases, with 14 bases separating them. The CDR3 contains 13 residues. Germline V gene data show CDR1 as SGHDN and CDR2 as FVKESK. The CDR3: CATLPGANYGYTF. DNA for the CDR3: TGTGCCACCCTCCCGGGGGCGAACTATGGCTACACCTTC.

This clonotype was detected a few times. This chain joins TRBV7-9 and TRBJ2-7, with D possibly TRBD2 on 7 matching bases. Trimming pared 5 bases from V and 5 bases from J, leaving 28 bases between. This CDR3 has 18 amino acids. Looked up from germline, CDR1 is SEHNR and CDR2 is FQNEAQ (reference sequence). CDR3 bases: TGTGCCAGCAGCGGTTCCGGTTGGGGCGGGGGCGGTTTTGACGAGCAGTACTTC. This codes for CASSGSGWGGGGFDEQYF.

This chain connects TRBV9 to TRBJ2-7; 9 nucleotides agree with TRBD2. This CDR3 has 15 amino acids. Per germline, CDR1 SGDLS and CDR2 YYNGEE. V was clipped by 4 bases and J by 3 bases; unmatched bases: 8. CDR3 sequence (DNA): TGTGCCAGCAGCTCCGGACTAGCGCTAAACTACGAGCAGTACTTC. It specifies CASSSGLALNYEQYF.

This clonotype was observed a handful of times. This rearrangement joins TRBV6-5 to TRBJ1-1; no clear D. CDR1 is MNHEY and CDR2 is SVGAGI in the germline V gene. The CDR3 is 17 residues long. V lost 1 base and J lost 1, with 16 bases in between. CDR3 amino acids: CASSYLALRKKNTEAFF. In nucleotides, the CDR3 is TGTGCCAGCAGTTACTTGGCACTCCGGAAGAAGAACACTGAAGCTTTCTTT.